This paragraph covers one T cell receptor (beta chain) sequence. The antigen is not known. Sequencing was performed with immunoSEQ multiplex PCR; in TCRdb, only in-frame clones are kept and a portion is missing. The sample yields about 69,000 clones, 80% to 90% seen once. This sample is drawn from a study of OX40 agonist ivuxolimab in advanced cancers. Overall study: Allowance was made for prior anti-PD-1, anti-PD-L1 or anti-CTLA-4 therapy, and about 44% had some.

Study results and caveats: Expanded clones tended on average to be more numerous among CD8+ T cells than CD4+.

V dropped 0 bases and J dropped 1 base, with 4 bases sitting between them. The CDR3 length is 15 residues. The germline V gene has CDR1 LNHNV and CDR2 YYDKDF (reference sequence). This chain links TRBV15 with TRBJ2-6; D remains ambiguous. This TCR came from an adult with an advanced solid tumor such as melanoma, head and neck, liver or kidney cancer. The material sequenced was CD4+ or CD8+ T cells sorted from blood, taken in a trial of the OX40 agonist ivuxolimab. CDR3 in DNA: TGTGCCACCAGCAGAGACAAGTCTGGGGCCAACGTCCTGACTTTC. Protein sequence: CATSRDKSGANVLTF.